This entry concerns a single T cell receptor beta chain. Its antigen is not identified. The read gets to within 3 residues of the CDR3 end, and the germline J gene fills in the rest. The protocol was immunoSEQ multiplex PCR, while the TCRdb copy is restricted to in-frame clones and leaves out a portion. Recorded for this sample: under 40,000 clones. Thawed PBMCs were FACS-sorted into unstimulated CD4+CD25+CD127- regulatory T cells, CD4+CD25- non-regulatory cells, CD4 and CD8 cells. V lost 6 bases and J lost 9; bases outside the gene matches: 11. CDR3 size: 15 residues. Germline CDR1 reads SEHNR; CDR2 reads FQNEAQ (reference sequence). The data are from a study of Tregs in tolerant kidney transplant recipients. Overall study findings and caveats: In tolerant patients, donor-specific Tregs outgrew total Tregs, suggesting antigen-driven expansion. Activated donor B cell expansion appeared to reveal the most relevant donor-specific TCRbeta repertoire.

This specimen was CD8+ T cells from blood, taken before the transplant. This sequence was found in a human donor who received a combined kidney and bone marrow transplant. The rearrangement uses TRBV7-9 and TRBJ2-1, with 10 bases lining up with TRBD2. CDR3 sequence reads: CASSLWLAGAGEQFF. Incomplete CDR3 DNA: TGTGCCAGCAGTTTATGGCTAGCGGGAGCGGGTGAG.